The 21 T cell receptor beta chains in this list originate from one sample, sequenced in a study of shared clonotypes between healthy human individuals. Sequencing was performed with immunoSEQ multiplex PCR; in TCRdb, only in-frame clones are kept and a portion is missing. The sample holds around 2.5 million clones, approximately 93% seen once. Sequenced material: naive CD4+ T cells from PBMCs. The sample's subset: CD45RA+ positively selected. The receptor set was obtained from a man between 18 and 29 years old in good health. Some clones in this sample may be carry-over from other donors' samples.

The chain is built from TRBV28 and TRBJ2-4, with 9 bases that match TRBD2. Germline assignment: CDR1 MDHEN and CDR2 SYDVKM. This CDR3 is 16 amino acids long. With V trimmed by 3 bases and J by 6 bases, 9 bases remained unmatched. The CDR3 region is CASSLGLAGPLNIQYF. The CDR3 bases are TGTGCCAGCAGTTTGGGGCTAGCGGGACCCCTAAACATTCAGTACTTC.

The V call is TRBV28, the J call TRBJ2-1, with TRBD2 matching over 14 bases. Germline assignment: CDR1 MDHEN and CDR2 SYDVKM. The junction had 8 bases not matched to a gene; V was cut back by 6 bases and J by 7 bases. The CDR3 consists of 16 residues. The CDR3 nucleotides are TGTGCCAGCAGACTCTTAGGGACTAGCGGGAGAAATGAGCAGTTCTTC. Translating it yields CASRLLGTSGRNEQFF.

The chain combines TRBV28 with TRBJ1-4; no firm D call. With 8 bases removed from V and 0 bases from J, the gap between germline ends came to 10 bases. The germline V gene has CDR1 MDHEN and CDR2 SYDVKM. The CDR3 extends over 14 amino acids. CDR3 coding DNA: TGTGCCAGCGCGAGGCCCCCAACTAATGAAAAACTGTTTTTT. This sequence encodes CASARPPTNEKLFF.

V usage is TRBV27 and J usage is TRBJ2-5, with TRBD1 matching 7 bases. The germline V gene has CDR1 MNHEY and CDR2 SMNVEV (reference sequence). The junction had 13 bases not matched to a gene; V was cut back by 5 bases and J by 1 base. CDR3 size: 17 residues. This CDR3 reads CASSLRRADRVQETQYF. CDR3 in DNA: TGTGCCAGCAGTCTACGGCGGGCCGACAGGGTCCAAGAGACCCAGTACTTC.

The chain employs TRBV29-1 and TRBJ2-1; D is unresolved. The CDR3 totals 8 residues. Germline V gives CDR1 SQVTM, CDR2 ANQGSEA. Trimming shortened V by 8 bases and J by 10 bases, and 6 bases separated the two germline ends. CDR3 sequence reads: CSSEEQFF. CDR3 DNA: TGCAGCTCGGAGGAGCAGTTCTTC.

This CDR3 reads CASSLGQGAGNQPQHF. DNA for the CDR3: TGTGCCAGCAGCCTAGGACAGGGGGCAGGCAATCAGCCCCAGCATTTT. The rearrangement uses TRBV28 and TRBJ1-5; 11 nucleotides match TRBD1. The germline gives CDR1 MDHEN, CDR2 SYDVKM. The V segment lost 6 bases and the J segment 2 bases; nucleotides outside the gene matches: 6. This CDR3 comprises 16 residues.

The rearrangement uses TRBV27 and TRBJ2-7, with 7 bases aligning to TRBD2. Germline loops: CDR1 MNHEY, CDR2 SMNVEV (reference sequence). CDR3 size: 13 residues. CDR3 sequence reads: CALDSGGYYEQYF. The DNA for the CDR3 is TGTGCTCTTGACTCGGGGGGATACTACGAGCAGTACTTC.

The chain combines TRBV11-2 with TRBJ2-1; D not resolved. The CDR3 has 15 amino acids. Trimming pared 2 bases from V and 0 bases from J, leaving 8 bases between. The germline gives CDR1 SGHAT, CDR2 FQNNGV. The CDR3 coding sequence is TGTGCCAGCAGCTTAAGGGATAACTCCTACAATGAGCAGTTCTTC. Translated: CASSLRDNSYNEQFF. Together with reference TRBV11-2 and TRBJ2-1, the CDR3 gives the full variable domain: EAGVAQSPRYKIIEKRQSVAFWCNPISGHATLYWYQQILGQGPKLLIQFQNNGVVDDSQLPKDRFSAERLKGVDSTLKIQPAKLEDSAVYLCASSLRDNSYNEQFFGPGTRLTVL.

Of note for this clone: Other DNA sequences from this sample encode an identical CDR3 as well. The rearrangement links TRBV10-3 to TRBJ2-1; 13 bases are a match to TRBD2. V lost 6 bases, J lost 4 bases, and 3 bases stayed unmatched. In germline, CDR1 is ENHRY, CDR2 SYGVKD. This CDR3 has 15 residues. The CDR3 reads CAISPGLAGYNEQFF. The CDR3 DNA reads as TGTGCCATCAGCCCGGGACTAGCGGGATACAATGAGCAGTTCTTC.

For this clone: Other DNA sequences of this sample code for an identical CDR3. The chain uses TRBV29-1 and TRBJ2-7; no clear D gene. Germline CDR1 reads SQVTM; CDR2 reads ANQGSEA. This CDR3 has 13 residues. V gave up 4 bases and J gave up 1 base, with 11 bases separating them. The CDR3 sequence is CSVGGRSSYEQYF. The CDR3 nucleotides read TGCAGCGTTGGCGGCAGAAGTTCCTACGAGCAGTACTTC.

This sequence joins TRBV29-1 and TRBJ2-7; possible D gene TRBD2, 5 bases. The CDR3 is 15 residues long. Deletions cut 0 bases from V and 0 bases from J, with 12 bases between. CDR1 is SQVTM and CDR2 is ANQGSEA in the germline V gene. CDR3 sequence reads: CSVEDTRADSYEQYF. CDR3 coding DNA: TGCAGCGTTGAAGACACTAGGGCAGACTCCTACGAGCAGTACTTC.

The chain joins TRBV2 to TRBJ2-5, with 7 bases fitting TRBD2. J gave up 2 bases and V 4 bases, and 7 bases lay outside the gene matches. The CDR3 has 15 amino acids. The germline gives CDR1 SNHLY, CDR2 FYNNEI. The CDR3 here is CASSVRGRAQETQYF. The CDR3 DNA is TGTGCCAGCAGTGTGCGGGGGAGGGCACAAGAGACCCAGTACTTC.

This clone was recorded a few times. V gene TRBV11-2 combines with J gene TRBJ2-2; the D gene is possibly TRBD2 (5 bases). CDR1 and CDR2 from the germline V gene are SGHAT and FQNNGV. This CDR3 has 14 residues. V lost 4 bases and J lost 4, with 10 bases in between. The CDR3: CASSWEIPTGELFF. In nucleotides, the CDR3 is TGTGCCAGCAGCTGGGAGATCCCCACCGGGGAGCTGTTTTTT. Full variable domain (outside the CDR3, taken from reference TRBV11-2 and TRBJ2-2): EAGVAQSPRYKIIEKRQSVAFWCNPISGHATLYWYQQILGQGPKLLIQFQNNGVVDDSQLPKDRFSAERLKGVDSTLKIQPAKLEDSAVYLCASSWEIPTGELFFGEGSRLTVL.

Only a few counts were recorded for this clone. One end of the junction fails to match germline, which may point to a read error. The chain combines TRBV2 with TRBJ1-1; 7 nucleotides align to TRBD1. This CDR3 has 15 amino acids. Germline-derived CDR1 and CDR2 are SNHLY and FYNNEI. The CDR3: CASSERTGSAPTAIF. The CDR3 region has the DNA TGTGCCAGCAGTGAGAGGACAGGCTCTGCTCCGACTGCTATATTT.

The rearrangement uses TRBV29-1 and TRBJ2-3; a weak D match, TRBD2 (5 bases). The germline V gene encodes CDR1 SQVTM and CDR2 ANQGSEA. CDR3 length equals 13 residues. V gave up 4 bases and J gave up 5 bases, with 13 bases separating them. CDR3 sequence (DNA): TGCAGCGTTGTTGGAGGCGTTGGAGATACGCAGTATTTT. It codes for CSVVGGVGDTQYF.

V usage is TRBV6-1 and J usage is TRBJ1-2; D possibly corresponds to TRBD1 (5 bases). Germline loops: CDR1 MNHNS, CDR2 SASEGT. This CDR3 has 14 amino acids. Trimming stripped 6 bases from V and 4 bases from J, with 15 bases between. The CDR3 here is CASSQGTATYGYTF. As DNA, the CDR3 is TGTGCCAGCAGCCAGGGCACGGCAACCTATGGCTACACCTTC.

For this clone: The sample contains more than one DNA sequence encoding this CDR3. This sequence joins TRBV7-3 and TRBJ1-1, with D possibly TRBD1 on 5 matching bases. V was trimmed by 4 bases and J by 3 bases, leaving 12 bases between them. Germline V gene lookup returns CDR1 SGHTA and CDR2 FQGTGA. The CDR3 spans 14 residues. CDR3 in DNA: TGTGCCAGCAGCTATGGGACGGGTGACACTGAAGCTTTCTTT. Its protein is CASSYGTGDTEAFF.

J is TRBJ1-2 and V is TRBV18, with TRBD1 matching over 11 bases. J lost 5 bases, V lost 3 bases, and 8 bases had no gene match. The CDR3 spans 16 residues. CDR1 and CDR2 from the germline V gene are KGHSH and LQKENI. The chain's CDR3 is CASSPPDRGREYGYTF. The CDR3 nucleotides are TGTGCCAGCTCACCCCCGGACAGGGGGCGCGAATATGGCTACACCTTC.

The CDR3 DNA sequence: TGTGCCAGCAGTCCCAACCACAGCTACTCCTACGAGCAGTACTTC. Translating gives CASSPNHSYSYEQYF. This chain uses TRBV28 with TRBJ2-7; D ambiguous. V was pared by 5 bases and J by 0 bases, with 14 bases between. The CDR3 sequence is 15 residues long. The germline V gene encodes CDR1 MDHEN and CDR2 SYDVKM. The variable domain in full, with the rest retrieved from reference TRBV28 and TRBJ2-7, is DVKVTQSSRYLVKRTGEKVFLECVQDMDHENMFWYRQDPGLGLRLIYFSYDVKMKEKGDIPEGYSVSREKKERFSLILESASTNQTSMYLCASSPNHSYSYEQYFGPGTRLTVT.

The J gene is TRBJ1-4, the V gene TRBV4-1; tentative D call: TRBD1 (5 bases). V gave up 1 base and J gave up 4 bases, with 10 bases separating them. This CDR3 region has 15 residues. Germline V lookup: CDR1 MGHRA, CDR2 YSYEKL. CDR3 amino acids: CASSQVPGLNEKLFF. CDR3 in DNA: TGCGCCAGCAGCCAAGTCCCGGGGCTTAATGAAAAACTGTTTTTT.

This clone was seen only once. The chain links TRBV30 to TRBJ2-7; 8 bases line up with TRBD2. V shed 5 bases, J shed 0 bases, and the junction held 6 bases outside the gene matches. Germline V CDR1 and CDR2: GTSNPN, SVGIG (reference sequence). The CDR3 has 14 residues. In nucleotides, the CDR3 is TGTGCCTGGGCAAAAAGCGGGAGCTCCTACGAGCAGTACTTC. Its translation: CAWAKSGSSYEQYF.